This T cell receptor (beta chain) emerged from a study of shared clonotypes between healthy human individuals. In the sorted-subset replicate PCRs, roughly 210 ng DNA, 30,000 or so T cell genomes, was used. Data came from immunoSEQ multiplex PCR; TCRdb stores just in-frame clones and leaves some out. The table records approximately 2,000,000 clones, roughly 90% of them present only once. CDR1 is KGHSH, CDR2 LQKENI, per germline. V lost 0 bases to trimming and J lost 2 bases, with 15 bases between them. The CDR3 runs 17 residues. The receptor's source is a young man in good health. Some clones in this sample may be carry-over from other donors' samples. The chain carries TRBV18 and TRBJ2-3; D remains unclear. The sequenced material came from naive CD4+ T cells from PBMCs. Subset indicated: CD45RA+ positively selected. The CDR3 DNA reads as TGTGCCAGCTCACCACCCGGTGGGCTGACCTCCACAGATACGCAGTATTTT. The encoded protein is CASSPPGGLTSTDTQYF.